The 7 T cell receptor beta chains below all came from one sample that was sequenced in a study of post-analysis software for immune sequencing data. General study points: Patients had higher frequencies than controls of roughly five TRBV segments, including TRBV5-6, TRBV5-1 and TRBV20-1.

These TCRs are of unknown antigen specificity. Every TCR beta cDNA library bore unique molecular identifiers. One entry per CDR3 protein results from TCRdb running MiXCR on the PCR reads. The sample consists of 170,000 or so distinct CDR3 sequences, approximately 30% of them appearing once. Sequenced material: blood. These receptors were taken from a girl aged 10 to 17 with multiple sclerosis.

This clonotype was observed a few times. CDR3 in amino acids: CASSPQSRQLMNTEAFF. CDR3 bases: TGTGCCAGCTCACCACAAAGTCGGCAGCTTATGAACACTGAAGCTTTCTTT. The gene calls are TRBV18 and TRBJ1-1; D gene unclear. The V gene lost 1 base and the J gene lost 0 bases, with 15 bases spanning the gap. CDR1 KGHSH and CDR2 LQKENI come from the germline V gene. The length of the CDR3 is 17 residues.

The chain joins TRBV28 to TRBJ2-5; D is uncertain. Germline lookup yields CDR1 MDHEN and CDR2 SYDVKM. With 3 bases removed from V and 11 bases from J, the gap between germline ends came to 16 bases. The CDR3 extends over 13 amino acids. The CDR3 is CASSLVPSLGQYF. The CDR3 DNA follows: TGTGCCAGCAGTTTGGTGCCCAGCTTGGGGCAGTACTTC.

The chain is built from TRBV12-3 or TRBV12-4 and TRBJ1-1, with TRBD1 matching over 10 bases. The J segment lost 4 bases and the V segment lost 6 bases, leaving 5 bases of the junction unmatched. This CDR3 is 14 amino acids long. The CDR3 region has the DNA TGTGCCAGCAGAGACAGGGGGCGGGGCACTGAAGCTTTCTTT. It translates to CASRDRGRGTEAFF.

The table lists this clonotype with many counts. The V call is TRBV15, the J call TRBJ2-7; D is unclear. The CDR3 loop spans 15 amino acids. Germline CDR1 reads LNHNV; CDR2 reads YYDKDF (reference sequence). The V end lost 7 bases, the J end lost 7 bases, and 23 bases lay between the germline ends. DNA of the CDR3: TGTGCCACCAAATCCGGGTCTTCCCGCGCACGAGAGCAGTACTTC. It translates to CATKSGSSRAREQYF. Full variable domain (rest looked up from reference TRBV15 and TRBJ2-7): DAMVIQNPRYQVTQFGKPVTLSCSQTLNHNVMYWYQQKSSQAPKLLFHYYDKDFNNEADTPDNFQSRRPNTSFCFLDIRSPGLGDTAMYLCATKSGSSRAREQYFGPGTRLTVT.

This clonotype was counted a few times. V and J are TRBV25-1 and TRBJ1-4; maybe TRBD1 (6 bases). The CDR3 runs to 14 residues. The V end lost 5 bases, the J end lost 8 bases, and 15 bases lay between the germline ends. Per germline, CDR1 MGHDK and CDR2 SYGVNS. The CDR3 DNA sequence: TGTGCCAGCAGTATGGTGGGGGCGGGGGAAAAACTGTTTTTT. It specifies CASSMVGAGEKLFF.

This clonotype was detected ten times or more. Here the CDR3 reads CASSQRGGSGDEQFF. CDR3 DNA sequence: TGTGCCAGCAGTCAAAGGGGCGGGAGTGGTGATGAGCAGTTCTTC. The chain recombines TRBV7-2 with TRBJ2-1; TRBD2 matches at 7 bases. With V trimmed by 6 bases and J by 8 bases, 13 bases remained unmatched. Germline V gene lookup returns CDR1 SGHTA and CDR2 FQGNSA. The CDR3 runs to 15 residues.

This clonotype was counted only a few times. V is TRBV5-5 and J is TRBJ1-1, with 8 bases that match TRBD1. The CDR3 is 16 residues long. CDR1 SGHKS and CDR2 YYEKEE come from the germline V gene (reference sequence). Losses at the gene ends were 4 bases for V and 3 bases for J; bases not matched to a gene: 11. Here the CDR3 DNA reads TGTGCCAGCAGCGCCTACCGACAGGGGATTCACACTGAAGCTTTCTTT. This translates into CASSAYRQGIHTEAFF.